The rows below give T cell receptor beta chains drawn from one sample of a study of shared clonotypes between healthy human individuals. The protocol was immunoSEQ multiplex PCR, while the TCRdb copy is restricted to in-frame clones and leaves out a portion. Counted here are around 500,000 clones, around 85% occurring once; the ten biggest clones make up about 13%. Sequencing was performed on PBMCs. Every receptor here comes from a middle-aged woman in good health. Some clones in this sample may be carry-over from other donors' samples. CDR3s include the opening cysteine and the closing phenylalanine or tryptophan. The order of the fields is CDR3 DNA, CDR3 protein, J gene, D gene, clone size, V gene. D genes are given only for firm matches. Only part of the rows carry a size: once, few, many, or a class if the clone is expanded.

CDR3 DNA: TGCGCCAGTCGGGACGCCCTAGGGAAGGGTAATGAGCAGTTCTTC
CDR3 protein: CASRDALGKGNEQFF
J gene: TRBJ2-1
D gene: NA
clone size: NA
V gene: TRBV4-1

CDR3 DNA: TGCGCCAGCAGCCAAGATCTTAGCGTCTCCTACAATGAGCAGTTCTTC
CDR3 protein: CASSQDLSVSYNEQFF
J gene: TRBJ2-1
D gene: NA
clone size: few
V gene: TRBV4-1

CDR3 DNA: TGTGCCTGGAGTCCCCGAAGGGGTGGCTACACCTTC
CDR3 protein: CAWSPRRGGYTF
J gene: TRBJ1-2
D gene: NA
clone size: NA
V gene: TRBV30

CDR3 DNA: TGTGCCAGCAGTTTCTCGGCAGGCTCTGGAAACACCATATATTTT
CDR3 protein: CASSFSAGSGNTIYF
J gene: TRBJ1-3
D gene: NA
clone size: NA
V gene: TRBV28

CDR3 DNA: TGTGCCAGCAGCTTGGCCTCTGGGACCAACACTGAAGCTTTCTTT
CDR3 protein: CASSLASGTNTEAFF
J gene: TRBJ1-1
D gene: NA
clone size: few
V gene: TRBV5-4

CDR3 DNA: TGTGCCAGCAATACCCCGTTCCAGGGGCGTACTGAAGCTTTCTTT
CDR3 protein: CASNTPFQGRTEAFF
J gene: TRBJ1-1
D gene: NA
clone size: many
V gene: TRBV28

CDR3 DNA: TGCAGCGTTGTCCCGGACAGGGGGCGCTTTGTCGCAGATACGCAGTATTTT
CDR3 protein: CSVVPDRGRFVADTQYF
J gene: TRBJ2-3
D gene: TRBD1
clone size: NA
V gene: TRBV29-1

CDR3 DNA: TGTGCCACCTGCCAGCGGGGGAGCACAGATACGCAGTATTTT
CDR3 protein: CATCQRGSTDTQYF
J gene: TRBJ2-3
D gene: TRBD2
clone size: NA
V gene: TRBV13

CDR3 DNA: TGTGCCTCAAATCCGGGGACAGGGGGCAACTATGGCTACACCTTC
CDR3 protein: CASNPGTGGNYGYTF
J gene: TRBJ1-2
D gene: TRBD1
clone size: NA
V gene: TRBV30

CDR3 DNA: TGTGCCAGCAGTGAAGCGTTTGGACAGGGCTCCTACGAGCAGTACTTC
CDR3 protein: CASSEAFGQGSYEQYF
J gene: TRBJ2-7
D gene: TRBD1
clone size: NA
V gene: TRBV6-1

CDR3 DNA: TGTGCCAGCAGCCCCGGACGGCCCTATGGCTACACCTTC
CDR3 protein: CASSPGRPYGYTF
J gene: TRBJ1-2
D gene: NA
clone size: NA
V gene: TRBV27

CDR3 DNA: TGCGCCAGCAGCTTGTCCGTCTCCACTGAAGCTTTCTTT
CDR3 protein: CASSLSVSTEAFF
J gene: TRBJ1-1
D gene: NA
clone size: NA
V gene: TRBV5-1

CDR3 DNA: TGTGCCAGCAGTGGAACCGGGACAGGGCCCTTGAGCGAGCAGTACTTC
CDR3 protein: CASSGTGTGPLSEQYF
J gene: TRBJ2-7
D gene: TRBD1
clone size: NA
V gene: TRBV28

CDR3 DNA: TGTGCCAGCAGCCCGGGACAAACCTACGAGCAGTACTTC
CDR3 protein: CASSPGQTYEQYF
J gene: TRBJ2-7
D gene: NA
clone size: NA
V gene: TRBV5-4

CDR3 DNA: TGTGCCAGCAGCCAATCCTCTAGCGGGACGAACACCGGGGAGCTGTTTTTT
CDR3 protein: CASSQSSSGTNTGELFF
J gene: TRBJ2-2
D gene: TRBD2
clone size: NA
V gene: TRBV4-2

CDR3 DNA: TGTGCCAGCAGCGCCAGGACAGGGGGATCCGGGGAGCTGTTTTTT
CDR3 protein: CASSARTGGSGELFF
J gene: TRBJ2-2
D gene: TRBD1
clone size: NA
V gene: TRBV5-6

CDR3 DNA: TGTGCCAGCTCACCTATACAGGGGAGCACCGGGGAGCTGTTTTTT
CDR3 protein: CASSPIQGSTGELFF
J gene: TRBJ2-2
D gene: TRBD1
clone size: NA
V gene: TRBV18

CDR3 DNA: TGTGCCAGCACTCCCATGGCTAACACCGGGGAGCTGTTTTTT
CDR3 protein: CASTPMANTGELFF
J gene: TRBJ2-2
D gene: NA
clone size: NA
V gene: TRBV7-9

CDR3 DNA: TGCGCCAGCAGCCCGGGACAGCGGTACACTGAAGCTTTCTTT
CDR3 protein: CASSPGQRYTEAFF
J gene: TRBJ1-1
D gene: TRBD1
clone size: NA
V gene: TRBV5-1

CDR3 DNA: TGTGCCAGCAGTGAGGAGGATGGGACCGGGACAGGGAAAGACACCTTC
CDR3 protein: CASSEEDGTGTGKDTF
J gene: TRBJ1-2
D gene: TRBD1
clone size: few
V gene: TRBV6-1

CDR3 DNA: TGTGCCACCAGCAGAGATGTTGGCTCCACAGATACGCAGTATTTT
CDR3 protein: CATSRDVGSTDTQYF
J gene: TRBJ2-3
D gene: NA
clone size: NA
V gene: TRBV15

CDR3 DNA: TGTGCCAGCAGTTTATTTACAGCAGATCAGCCCCAGCATTTT
CDR3 protein: CASSLFTADQPQHF
J gene: TRBJ1-5
D gene: NA
clone size: NA
V gene: TRBV28

CDR3 DNA: TGCGCCAGCAGCCTGGGATCCACCGGGTACAATGAGCAGTTCTTC
CDR3 protein: CASSLGSTGYNEQFF
J gene: TRBJ2-1
D gene: NA
clone size: NA
V gene: TRBV5-1

CDR3 DNA: TGTGCCAGCAGGACAGGGCAAGAGCCCTACGAGCAGTACTTC
CDR3 protein: CASRTGQEPYEQYF
J gene: TRBJ2-7
D gene: TRBD1
clone size: once
V gene: TRBV6-6

CDR3 DNA: TGTGCCAGCAGCTTCAACAGGGGATTGTACGAGCAGTACTTC
CDR3 protein: CASSFNRGLYEQYF
J gene: TRBJ2-7
D gene: TRBD1
clone size: NA
V gene: TRBV5-5

CDR3 DNA: TGTGCCAGCAGTGAACAGGGCAGGGGGAGGCAATATGAGCAGTTCTTC
CDR3 protein: CASSEQGRGRQYEQFF
J gene: TRBJ2-1
D gene: NA
clone size: NA
V gene: TRBV6-1

CDR3 DNA: TGTGCCAGCGCGGCAGGCTCCCGCTCTGGAAACACCATATATTTT
CDR3 protein: CASAAGSRSGNTIYF
J gene: TRBJ1-3
D gene: NA
clone size: NA
V gene: TRBV7-9

CDR3 DNA: TGTGCCAGCAGCTTGGACAGGGGCACTGAAGCTTTCTTT
CDR3 protein: CASSLDRGTEAFF
J gene: TRBJ1-1
D gene: TRBD1
clone size: NA
V gene: TRBV5-8

CDR3 DNA: TGTGCCAGCAGCCCCCGTCTAGCGGGAGAGGGGAATGAGCAGTTCTTC
CDR3 protein: CASSPRLAGEGNEQFF
J gene: TRBJ2-1
D gene: TRBD2
clone size: few
V gene: TRBV14

CDR3 DNA: TGTGCCAGCAGCTTCGTCCCCTACAATGAGCAGTTCTTC
CDR3 protein: CASSFVPYNEQFF
J gene: TRBJ2-1
D gene: NA
clone size: NA
V gene: TRBV7-2

CDR3 DNA: TGTGCCAGCAGCTCACGGACGGGGGGAGAGCAGTACTTC
CDR3 protein: CASSSRTGGEQYF
J gene: TRBJ2-7
D gene: TRBD2
clone size: NA
V gene: TRBV7-2

CDR3 DNA: TGTGCCAGCAGCCCCCCTTACCGGCAAGCTTTCTTT
CDR3 protein: CASSPPYRQAFF
J gene: TRBJ1-1
D gene: NA
clone size: few
V gene: TRBV7-2